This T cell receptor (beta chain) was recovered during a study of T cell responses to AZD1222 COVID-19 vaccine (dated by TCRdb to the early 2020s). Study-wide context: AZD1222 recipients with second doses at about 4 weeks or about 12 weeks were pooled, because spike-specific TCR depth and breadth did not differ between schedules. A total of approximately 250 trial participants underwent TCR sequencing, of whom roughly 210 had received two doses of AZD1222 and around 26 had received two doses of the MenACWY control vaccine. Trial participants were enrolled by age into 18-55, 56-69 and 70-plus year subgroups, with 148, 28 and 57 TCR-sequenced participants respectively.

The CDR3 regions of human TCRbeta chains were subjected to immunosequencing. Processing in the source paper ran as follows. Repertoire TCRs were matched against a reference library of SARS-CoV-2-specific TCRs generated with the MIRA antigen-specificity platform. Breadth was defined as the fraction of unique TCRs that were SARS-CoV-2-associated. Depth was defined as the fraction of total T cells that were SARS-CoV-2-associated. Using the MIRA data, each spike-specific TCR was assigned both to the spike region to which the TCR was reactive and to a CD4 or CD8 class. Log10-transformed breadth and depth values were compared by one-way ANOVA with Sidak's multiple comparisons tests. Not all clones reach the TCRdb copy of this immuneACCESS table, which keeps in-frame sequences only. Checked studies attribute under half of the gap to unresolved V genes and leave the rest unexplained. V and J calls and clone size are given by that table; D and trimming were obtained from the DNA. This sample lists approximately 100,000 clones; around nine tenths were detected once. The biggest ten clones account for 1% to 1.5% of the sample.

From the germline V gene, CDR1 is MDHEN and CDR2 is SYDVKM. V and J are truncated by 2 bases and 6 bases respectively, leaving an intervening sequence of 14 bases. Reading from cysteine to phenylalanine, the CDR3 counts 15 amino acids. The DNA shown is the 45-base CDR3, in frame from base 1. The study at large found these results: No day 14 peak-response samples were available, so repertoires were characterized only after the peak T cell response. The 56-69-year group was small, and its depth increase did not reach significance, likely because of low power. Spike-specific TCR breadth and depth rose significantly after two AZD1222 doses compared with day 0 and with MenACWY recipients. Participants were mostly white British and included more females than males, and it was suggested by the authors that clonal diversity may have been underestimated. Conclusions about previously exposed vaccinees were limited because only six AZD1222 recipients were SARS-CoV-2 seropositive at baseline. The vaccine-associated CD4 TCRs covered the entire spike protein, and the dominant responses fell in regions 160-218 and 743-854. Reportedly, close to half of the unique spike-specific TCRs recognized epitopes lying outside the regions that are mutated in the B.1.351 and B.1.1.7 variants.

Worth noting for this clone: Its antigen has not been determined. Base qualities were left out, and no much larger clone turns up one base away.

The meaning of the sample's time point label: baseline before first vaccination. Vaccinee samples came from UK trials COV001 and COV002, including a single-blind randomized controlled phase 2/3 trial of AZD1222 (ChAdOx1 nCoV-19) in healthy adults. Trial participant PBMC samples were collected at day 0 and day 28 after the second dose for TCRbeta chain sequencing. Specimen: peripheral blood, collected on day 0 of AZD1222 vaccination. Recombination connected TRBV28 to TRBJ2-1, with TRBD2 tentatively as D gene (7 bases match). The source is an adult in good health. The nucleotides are TGTGCCAGCAGTTTAACTGGGGGGGCCGGCAATGAGCAGTTCTTC. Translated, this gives CASSLTGGAGNEQFF.